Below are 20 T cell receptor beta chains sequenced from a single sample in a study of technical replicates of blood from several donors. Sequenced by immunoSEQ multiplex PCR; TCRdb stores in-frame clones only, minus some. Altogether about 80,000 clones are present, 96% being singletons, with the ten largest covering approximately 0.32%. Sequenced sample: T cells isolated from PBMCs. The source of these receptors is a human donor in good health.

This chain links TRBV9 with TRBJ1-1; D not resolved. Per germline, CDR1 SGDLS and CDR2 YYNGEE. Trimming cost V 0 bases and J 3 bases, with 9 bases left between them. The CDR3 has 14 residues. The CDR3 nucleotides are TGTGCCAGCAGCGTAGATCTACCCGACACTGAAGCTTTCTTT. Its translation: CASSVDLPDTEAFF.

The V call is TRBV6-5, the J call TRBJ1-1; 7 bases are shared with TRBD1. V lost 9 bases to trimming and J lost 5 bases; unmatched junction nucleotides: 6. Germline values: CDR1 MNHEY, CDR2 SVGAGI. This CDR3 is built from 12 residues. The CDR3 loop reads CASQGVFTEAFF. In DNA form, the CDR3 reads TGTGCCAGTCAGGGGGTGTTTACTGAAGCTTTCTTT.

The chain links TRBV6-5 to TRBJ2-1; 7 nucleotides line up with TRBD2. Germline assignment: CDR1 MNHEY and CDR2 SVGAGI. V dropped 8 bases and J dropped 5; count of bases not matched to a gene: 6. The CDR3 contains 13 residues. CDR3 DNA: TGTGCCAGCTGGGCTAGCGGAAACAATGAGCAGTTCTTC. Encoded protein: CASWASGNNEQFF.

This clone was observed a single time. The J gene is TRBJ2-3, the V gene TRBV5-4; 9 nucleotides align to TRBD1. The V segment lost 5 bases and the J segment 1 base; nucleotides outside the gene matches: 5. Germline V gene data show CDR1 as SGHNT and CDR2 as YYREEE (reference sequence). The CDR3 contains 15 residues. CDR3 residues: CASSYRQGGTDTQYF. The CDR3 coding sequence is TGTGCCAGCAGTTATAGACAGGGGGGCACAGATACGCAGTATTTT.

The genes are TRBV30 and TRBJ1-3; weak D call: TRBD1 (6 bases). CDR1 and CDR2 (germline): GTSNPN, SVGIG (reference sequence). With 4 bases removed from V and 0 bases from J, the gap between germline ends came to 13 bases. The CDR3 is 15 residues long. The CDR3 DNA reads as TGTGCCTGGACAAGACAGGACTTCTCTGGAAACACCATATATTTT. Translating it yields CAWTRQDFSGNTIYF.

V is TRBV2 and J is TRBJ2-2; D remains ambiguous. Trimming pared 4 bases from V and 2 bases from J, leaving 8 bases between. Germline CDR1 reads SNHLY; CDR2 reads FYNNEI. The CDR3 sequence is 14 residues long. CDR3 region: CASSVQANTGELFF. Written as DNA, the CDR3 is TGTGCCAGCAGTGTTCAGGCCAACACCGGGGAGCTGTTTTTT.

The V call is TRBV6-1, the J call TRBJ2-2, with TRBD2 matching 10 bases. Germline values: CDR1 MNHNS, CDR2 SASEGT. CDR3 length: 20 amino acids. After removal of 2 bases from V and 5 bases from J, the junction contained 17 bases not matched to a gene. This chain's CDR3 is CASSESGGLLAGLSTGELFF. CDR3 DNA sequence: TGTGCCAGCAGTGAAAGCGGTGGGTTACTAGCGGGACTTTCTACCGGGGAGCTGTTTTTT.

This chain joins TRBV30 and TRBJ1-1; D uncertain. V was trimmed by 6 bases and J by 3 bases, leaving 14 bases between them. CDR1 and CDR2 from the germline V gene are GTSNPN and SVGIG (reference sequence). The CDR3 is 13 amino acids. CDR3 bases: TGTGCCTGTGAACTCGACACTTACACTGAAGCTTTCTTT. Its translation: CACELDTYTEAFF.

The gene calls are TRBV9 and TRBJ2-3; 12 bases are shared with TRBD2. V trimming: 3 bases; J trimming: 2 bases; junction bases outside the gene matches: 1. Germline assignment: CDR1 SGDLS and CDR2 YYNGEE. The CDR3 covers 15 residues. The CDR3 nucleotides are TGTGCCAGCAGCGGACTAGCGGGAGCCACAGATACGCAGTATTTT. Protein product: CASSGLAGATDTQYF.

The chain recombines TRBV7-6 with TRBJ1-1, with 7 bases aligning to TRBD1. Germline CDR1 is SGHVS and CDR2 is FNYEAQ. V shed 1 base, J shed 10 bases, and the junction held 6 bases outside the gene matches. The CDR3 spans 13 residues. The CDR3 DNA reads TGTGCCAGCAGCTTAGGATATCCAGGGGGAGCTTTCTTT. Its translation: CASSLGYPGGAFF.

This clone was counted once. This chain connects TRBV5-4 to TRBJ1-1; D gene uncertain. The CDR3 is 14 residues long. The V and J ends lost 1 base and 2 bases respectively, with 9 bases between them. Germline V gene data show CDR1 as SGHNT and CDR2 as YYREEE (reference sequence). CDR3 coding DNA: TGTGCCAGCAGCTTGTACGGTTCAAACACTGAAGCTTTCTTT. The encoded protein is CASSLYGSNTEAFF. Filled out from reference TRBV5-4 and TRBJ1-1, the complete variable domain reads ETGVTQSPTHLIKTRGQQVTLRCSSQSGHNTVSWYQQALGQGPQFIFQYYREEENGRGNFPPRFSGLQFPNYSSELNVNALELDDSALYLCASSLYGSNTEAFFGQGTRLTVV.

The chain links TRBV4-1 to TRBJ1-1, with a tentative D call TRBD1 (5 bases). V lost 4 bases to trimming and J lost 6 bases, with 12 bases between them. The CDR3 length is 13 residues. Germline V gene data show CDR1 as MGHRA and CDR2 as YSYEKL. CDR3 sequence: CASSPRQIPEAFF. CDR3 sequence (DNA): TGCGCCAGCAGCCCAAGACAGATCCCTGAAGCTTTCTTT.

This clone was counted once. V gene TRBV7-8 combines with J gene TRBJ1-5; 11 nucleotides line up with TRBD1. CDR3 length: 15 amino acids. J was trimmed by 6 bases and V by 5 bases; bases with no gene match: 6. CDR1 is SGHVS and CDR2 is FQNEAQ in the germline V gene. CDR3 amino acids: CASSEGTGGVQPQHF. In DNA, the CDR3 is TGTGCCAGCAGCGAAGGGACAGGGGGTGTTCAGCCCCAGCATTTT. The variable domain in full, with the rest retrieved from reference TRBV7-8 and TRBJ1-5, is GAGVSQSPRYKVAKRGQDVALRCDPISGHVSLFWYQQALGQGPEFLTYFQNEAQLDKSGLPSDRFFAERPEGSVSTLKIQRTQQEDSAVYLCASSEGTGGVQPQHFGDGTRLSIL.

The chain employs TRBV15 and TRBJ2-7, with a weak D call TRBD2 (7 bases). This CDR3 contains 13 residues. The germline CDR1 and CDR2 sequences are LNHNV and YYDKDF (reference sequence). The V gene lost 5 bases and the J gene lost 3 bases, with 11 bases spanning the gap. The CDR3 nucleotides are TGTGCCACCAGCGCAGGGGAGGGCTACGAGCAGTACTTC. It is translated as CATSAGEGYEQYF. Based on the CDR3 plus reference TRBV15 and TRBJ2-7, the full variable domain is DAMVIQNPRYQVTQFGKPVTLSCSQTLNHNVMYWYQQKSSQAPKLLFHYYDKDFNNEADTPDNFQSRRPNTSFCFLDIRSPGLGDTAMYLCATSAGEGYEQYFGPGTRLTVT.

Here the CDR3 reads CASSKPGGRIGELFF. The CDR3, as DNA: TGCGCCAGCAGCAAACCGGGAGGGAGAATCGGGGAGCTGTTTTTT. The chain combines TRBV4-1 with TRBJ2-2; 8 positions match TRBD2. CDR1 and CDR2 from the germline V gene are MGHRA and YSYEKL. Trimming at V came to 5 bases and at J to 7 bases, leaving 9 bases not matched to a gene. The CDR3 loop spans 15 amino acids.

The CDR3 nucleotides read TGTGCCAGCAGTTACCTAACGGGACTAGCAGTCAATGAGCAGTTCTTC. This gives the protein CASSYLTGLAVNEQFF. The rearrangement uses TRBV6-5 and TRBJ2-1; 9 nucleotides align to TRBD2. Germline CDR1 is MNHEY and CDR2 is SVGAGI. V was pared by 2 bases and J by 6 bases, with 8 bases of the junction left unmatched. This CDR3 spans 16 amino acids.

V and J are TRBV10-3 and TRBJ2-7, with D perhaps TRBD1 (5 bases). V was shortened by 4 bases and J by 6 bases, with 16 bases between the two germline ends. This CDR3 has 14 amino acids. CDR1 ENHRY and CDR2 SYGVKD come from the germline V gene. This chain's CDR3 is CAISVRAGLSEQYF. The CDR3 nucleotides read TGTGCCATCAGTGTCAGGGCAGGGCTGAGCGAGCAGTACTTC.

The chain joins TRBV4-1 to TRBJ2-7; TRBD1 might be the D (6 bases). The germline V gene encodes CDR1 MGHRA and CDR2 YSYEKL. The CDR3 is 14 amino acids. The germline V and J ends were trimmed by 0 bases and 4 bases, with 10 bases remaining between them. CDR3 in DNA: TGCGCCAGCAGCCAAGATCCTCAGGGGTACGAGCAGTACTTC. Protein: CASSQDPQGYEQYF.

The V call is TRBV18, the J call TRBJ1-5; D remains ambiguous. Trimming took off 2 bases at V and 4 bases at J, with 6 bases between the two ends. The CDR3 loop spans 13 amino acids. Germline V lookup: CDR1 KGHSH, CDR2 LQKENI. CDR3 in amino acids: CASSPYGNQPQHF. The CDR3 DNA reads TGTGCCAGCTCACCATACGGGAATCAGCCCCAGCATTTT.

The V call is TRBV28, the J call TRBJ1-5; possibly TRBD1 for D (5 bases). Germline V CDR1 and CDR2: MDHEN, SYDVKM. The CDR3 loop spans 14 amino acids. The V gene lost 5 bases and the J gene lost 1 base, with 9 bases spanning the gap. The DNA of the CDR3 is TGTGCCAGCAGTCCCTCAGGGAGCAATCAGCCCCAGCATTTT. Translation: CASSPSGSNQPQHF.